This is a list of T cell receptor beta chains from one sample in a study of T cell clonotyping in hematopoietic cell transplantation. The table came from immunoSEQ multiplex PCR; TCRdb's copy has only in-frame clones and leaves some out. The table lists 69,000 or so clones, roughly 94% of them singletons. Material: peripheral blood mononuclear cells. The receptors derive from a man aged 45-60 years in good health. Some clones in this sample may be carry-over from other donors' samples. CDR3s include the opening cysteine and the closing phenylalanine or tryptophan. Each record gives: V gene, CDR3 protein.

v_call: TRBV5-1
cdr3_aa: CASSLDGHEQYF

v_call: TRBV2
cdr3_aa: CASSDPSRAGSEAFF

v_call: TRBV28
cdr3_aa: CASTTGPRNQPQHF

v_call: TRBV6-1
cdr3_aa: CASSGQPNTEAFF

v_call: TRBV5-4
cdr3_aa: CASSYQSSYEQYF

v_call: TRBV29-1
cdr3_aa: CSVEGRYEQYF

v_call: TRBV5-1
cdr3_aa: CASSFTTGELFF

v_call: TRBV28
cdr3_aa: CASGGEGQGSGRTGELFF

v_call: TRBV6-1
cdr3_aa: CASSDRGGSYEQYF

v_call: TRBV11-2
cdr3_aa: CASSLILGNNEQFF

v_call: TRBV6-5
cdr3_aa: CASREGLWGEQYF

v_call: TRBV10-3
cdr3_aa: CAISDRVAGNTQYF

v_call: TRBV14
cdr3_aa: CASRRAQYSGTQYF

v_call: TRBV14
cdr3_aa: CASSQEDGLASYEQYF

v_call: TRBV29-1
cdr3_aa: CSVPNPAGTGSTDTQYF

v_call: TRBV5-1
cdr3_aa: CASSPREHEELFF

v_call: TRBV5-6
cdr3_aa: CASSQTTSGDSYEQYF

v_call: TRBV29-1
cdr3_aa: CSGSMTGLHEQYF

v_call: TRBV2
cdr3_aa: CASSWTGGNQPQHF

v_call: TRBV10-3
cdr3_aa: CAISMGLAGNTGELFF

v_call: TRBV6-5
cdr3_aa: CASSYSTGGYGYTF

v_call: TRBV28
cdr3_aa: CASSLLAGGHEQYF

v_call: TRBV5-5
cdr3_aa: CASSRDRGRVGYGYTF

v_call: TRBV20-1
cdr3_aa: CSARNVEQYF

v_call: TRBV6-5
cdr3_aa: CASKPAPGSNQPQHF

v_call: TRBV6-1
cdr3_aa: CASSIDTYEQYF

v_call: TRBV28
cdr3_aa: CASRVPDSNTEAFF

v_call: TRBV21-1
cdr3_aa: CASSFPKGRKSSYEQYF

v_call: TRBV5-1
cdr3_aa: CASSLGGGNQPQHF

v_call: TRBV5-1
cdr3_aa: CASSLGQGFGGYTF

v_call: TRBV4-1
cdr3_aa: CASSQGIHSGTGTYEQYF

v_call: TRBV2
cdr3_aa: CASSQSGVSTDTQYF

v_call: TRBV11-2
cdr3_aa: CASSFAGNTIYF

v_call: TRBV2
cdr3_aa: CASGGVFSYEQYF

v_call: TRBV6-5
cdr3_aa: CASATGAGSNQPQHF

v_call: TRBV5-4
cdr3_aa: CASSFNSNTEAFF

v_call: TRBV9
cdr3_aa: CASSPLRPGTGRNEQFF

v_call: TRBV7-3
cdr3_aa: CASSLQPTMNTEAFF

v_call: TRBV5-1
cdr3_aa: CASSSLDSSYEQYF

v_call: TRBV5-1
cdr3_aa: CASSKAGSADTQYF

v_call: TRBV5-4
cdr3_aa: CASTLGAGGPTSYEQYF

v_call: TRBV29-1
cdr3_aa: CSVQGNSGIETQYF

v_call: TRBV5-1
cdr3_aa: CASSRGDGNQPQHF

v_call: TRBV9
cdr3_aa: CASSVGLAGGSTDTQYF

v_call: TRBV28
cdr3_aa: CATESQGGNQPQHF

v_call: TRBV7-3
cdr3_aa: CASSASGYNEQFF

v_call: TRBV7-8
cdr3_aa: CASSLFGTYEQYF

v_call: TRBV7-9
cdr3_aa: CATPAYLIGTSEYNEQFF

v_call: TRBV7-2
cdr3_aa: CASSLVTYEQYF

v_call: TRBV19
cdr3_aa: CASSDLQRAQETQYF